The 19 T cell receptor beta chains reported below all come from one sample, sequenced in a study of T cell changes during pregnancy in multiple sclerosis. Assay: immunoSEQ multiplex PCR; the TCRdb copy retains only in-frame clones and omits some. The table has tens of thousands of clones, roughly 90% seen once. This specimen consisted of peripheral blood, obtained in the third trimester of pregnancy. The receptors were gathered from a female donor in good health, enrolled as a control in a pregnancy study.

V gene TRBV7-2 combines with J gene TRBJ1-6; 8 nucleotides agree with TRBD1. This CDR3 region has 16 residues. Losses at the gene ends were 4 bases for V and 7 bases for J; bases not matched to a gene: 9. Germline V gene lookup returns CDR1 SGHTA and CDR2 FQGNSA. CDR3: CASSSTGATPNSPLHF. The CDR3 DNA reads TGTGCCAGCAGCTCGACAGGGGCTACCCCCAATTCACCCCTCCACTTT. The complete variable domain, with remaining parts taken from reference TRBV7-2 and TRBJ1-6, reads GAGVSQSPSNKVTEKGKDVELRCDPISGHTALYWYRQSLGQGLEFLIYFQGNSAPDKSGLPSDRFSAERTGGSVSTLTIQRTQQEDSAVYLCASSSTGATPNSPLHFGNGTRLTVT.

The CDR3 sequence: CASSLLGGQGRVYNEQFF. The CDR3 nucleotides are TGTGCCAGCAGCTTGTTAGGCGGACAGGGCAGGGTCTACAATGAGCAGTTCTTC. The genes are TRBV7-8 and TRBJ2-1, with 8 bases that match TRBD1. Germline assignment: CDR1 SGHVS and CDR2 FQNEAQ. The CDR3 extends over 18 amino acids. After removal of 3 bases from V and 3 bases from J, the junction contained 13 bases not matched to a gene.

This clone was recorded a few times. The rearrangement links TRBV6-5 to TRBJ1-2; 7 nucleotides line up with TRBD1. Germline CDR1 and CDR2: MNHEY and SVGAGI. V trimming: 4 bases; J trimming: 4 bases; junction bases outside the gene matches: 12. This CDR3 comprises 16 residues. The CDR3: CASSFRTGDPFYGYTF. DNA for the CDR3: TGTGCCAGCAGTTTTCGAACAGGGGACCCCTTCTATGGCTACACCTTC.

The chain is built from TRBV5-5 and TRBJ2-7; 9 bases are shared with TRBD1. V was clipped by 3 bases and J by 1 base; unmatched bases: 5. Germline V gene data show CDR1 as SGHKS and CDR2 as YYEKEE (reference sequence). The CDR3 sequence is 15 residues long. Written as DNA, the CDR3 is TGTGCCAGCAGCTCTATTGGACAGGGGTCCTACGAGCAGTACTTC. Translating it yields CASSSIGQGSYEQYF.

The V call is TRBV30, the J call TRBJ1-5, with 7 bases lining up with TRBD1. The ends lost 2 bases at V and 3 bases at J; junction bases unmatched: 7. The CDR3 has 15 amino acids. CDR1 and CDR2 from the germline V gene are GTSNPN and SVGIG (reference sequence). The CDR3 DNA is TGTGCCTGGAGTATATCCGGGACAGTCAATCAGCCCCAGCATTTT. It specifies CAWSISGTVNQPQHF.

CDR3 bases: TGCGCCAGCAGCTTGGCCTCACAGGGGGCCCTCACTGAAGCTTTCTTT. Its protein is CASSLASQGALTEAFF. The V call is TRBV5-1, the J call TRBJ1-1; 9 nucleotides line up with TRBD1. V dropped 0 bases and J dropped 4; count of bases not matched to a gene: 7. The CDR3 spans 16 residues. The germline gives CDR1 SGHRS, CDR2 YFSETQ.

This chain connects TRBV6-1 to TRBJ2-7; D call uncertain. Per the germline V gene, CDR1 is MNHNS and CDR2 is SASEGT. V was clipped by 1 base and J by 4 bases, with 5 bases between them. This CDR3 has 12 amino acids. The CDR3 loop is CASSEDEYEQYF. In nucleotides, the CDR3 is TGTGCCAGCAGTGAAGACGAGTACGAGCAGTACTTC.

The gene calls are TRBV5-1 and TRBJ2-4; 10 nucleotides match TRBD1. The CDR3 is made up of 14 amino acids. With V trimmed by 2 bases and J by 7 bases, 3 bases remained unmatched. Germline loops: CDR1 SGHRS, CDR2 YFSETQ. The CDR3 DNA is TGCGCCAGCAGCTTAGGACAGGGGGAGAACATTCAGTACTTC. Translation gives CASSLGQGENIQYF. Combining the CDR3 with reference TRBV5-1 and TRBJ2-4 gives the whole variable domain KAGVTQTPRYLIKTRGQQVTLSCSPISGHRSVSWYQQTPGQGLQFLFEYFSETQRNKGNFPGRFSGRQFSNSRSEMNVSTLELGDSALYLCASSLGQGENIQYFGAGTRLSVL.

The rearrangement joins TRBV18 to TRBJ1-1; tentative D call: TRBD1 (6 bases). The CDR3 has 14 amino acids. V was cut by 2 bases and J by 5 bases, with 12 bases left in between. Germline loops: CDR1 KGHSH, CDR2 LQKENI. In DNA form, the CDR3 reads TGTGCCAGCTCACCAGCGGGGGCAGGGACTGAAGCTTTCTTT. Encoded protein: CASSPAGAGTEAFF.

The J gene is TRBJ2-2, the V gene TRBV21-1; the D call in the table, TRBD1, was not verified against the DNA. TRBV21-1 is noted as a pseudogene. The CDR3 sequence is 17 residues long. CDR3 bases: TGTGCCAGCAGCAAAGTTCCAAGGGGATTGGGGACCGGGGAGCTGTTTTTT. This encodes CASSKVPRGLGTGELFF.

The rearrangement joins TRBV4-2 to TRBJ2-6; D uncertain. Germline V gives CDR1 LGHNA, CDR2 YNFKEQ. The CDR3 length is 16 residues. V gave up 4 bases and J gave up 4 bases, with 14 bases separating them. The CDR3 region has the DNA TGTGCCAGCAGCCCCGGGTCCGTATCAGGGGCCAACGTCCTGACTTTC. Its translation: CASSPGSVSGANVLTF.

The chain employs TRBV4-2 and TRBJ2-5, with a possible D match to TRBD1 (6 bases). CDR3 length: 14 residues. V shed 4 bases and J shed 4 bases, with 13 bases lying between them. The germline V gene encodes CDR1 LGHNA and CDR2 YNFKEQ. The CDR3 sequence: CASSLAIGGETQYF. The DNA of the CDR3 is TGTGCCAGCAGCCTAGCAATAGGGGGAGAGACCCAGTACTTC.

This chain uses TRBV14 with TRBJ2-5; 11 nucleotides line up with TRBD2. Germline V CDR1 and CDR2: SGHDN, FVKESK. The CDR3 is 19 amino acids. The ends lost 3 bases at V and 1 base at J; junction bases unmatched: 13. The CDR3 DNA follows: TGTGCCAGCAGCCAGACGGGGGCTAGCGGGGGGCCCATCCAAGAGACCCAGTACTTC. The encoded protein is CASSQTGASGGPIQETQYF.

Comment on this clone: Relative to the germline gene, one junction end is altered; a read error may explain this. DNA for the CDR3: TGCAGCGCCGGACAGGCGAACGCTGAAGCTTTCTTT. It codes for CSAGQANAEAFF. The chain uses TRBV29-1 and TRBJ1-1; 7 bases agree with TRBD1. Germline CDR1 SQVTM, CDR2 ANQGSEA. This CDR3 has 12 amino acids. Complete variable domain (other parts from reference TRBV29-1 and TRBJ1-1): SAVISQKPSRDICQRGTSLTIQCQVDSQVTMMFWYRQQPGQSLTLIATANQGSEATYESGFVIDKFPISRPNLTFSTLTVSNMSPEDSSIYLCSAGQANAEAFFGQGTRLTVV.

V usage is TRBV4-3 and J usage is TRBJ2-7, with a tentative D call TRBD2 (6 bases). The germline V and J ends were trimmed by 0 bases and 1 base, with 13 bases remaining between them. The CDR3 sequence is 16 residues long. Germline values: CDR1 LGHNA, CDR2 YSLEER. Here the CDR3 reads CASSQDSAGLSYEQYF. As DNA, the CDR3 is TGCGCCAGCAGCCAAGATTCGGCCGGACTATCCTACGAGCAGTACTTC.

The V gene is TRBV4-2, the J gene TRBJ2-3, with TRBD2 matching over 10 bases. The germline V gene encodes CDR1 LGHNA and CDR2 YNFKEQ. The trim removed 1 base at V and 0 bases at J, leaving 4 bases unmatched. CDR3 length: 17 amino acids. The CDR3 loop reads CASSQGLAGVSTDTQYF. The DNA for the CDR3 is TGTGCCAGCAGCCAAGGGCTAGCGGGGGTTAGCACAGATACGCAGTATTTT.

This clone is a singleton in its sample. The CDR3 is CATSRRQPDRSHSNQPQHF. CDR3 in DNA: TGTGCCACCAGCAGACGCCAACCGGACAGATCCCATAGCAATCAGCCCCAGCATTTT. The V gene is TRBV15, the J gene TRBJ1-5; D might be TRBD1 (6 bases). CDR1 and CDR2 from the germline V gene are LNHNV and YYDKDF (reference sequence). V was trimmed by 2 bases and J by 0 bases, leaving 20 bases between them. The CDR3 loop spans 19 amino acids. Based on the CDR3 plus reference TRBV15 and TRBJ1-5, the full variable domain is DAMVIQNPRYQVTQFGKPVTLSCSQTLNHNVMYWYQQKSSQAPKLLFHYYDKDFNNEADTPDNFQSRRPNTSFCFLDIRSPGLGDTAMYLCATSRRQPDRSHSNQPQHFGDGTRLSIL.

The genes are TRBV5-1 and TRBJ2-3; D might be TRBD2 (5 bases). CDR1 and CDR2 from the germline V gene are SGHRS and YFSETQ. The CDR3 extends over 15 amino acids. Trimming stripped 2 bases from V and 3 bases from J, with 13 bases between. CDR3 DNA sequence: TGCGCCAGCAGCTTTTCGGGATTGATTACAGATACGCAGTATTTT. Its protein is CASSFSGLITDTQYF.

This chain links TRBV7-9 with TRBJ2-1; 12 nucleotides line up with TRBD1. Germline CDR1 and CDR2: SEHNR and FQNEAQ (reference sequence). The CDR3 consists of 15 residues. The J segment lost 4 bases and the V segment lost 6 bases, leaving 4 bases of the junction unmatched. The CDR3 DNA reads TGTGCCAGCAGGCCGGGACAGGGGGCGTACAATGAGCAGTTCTTC. This codes for CASRPGQGAYNEQFF.